This T cell receptor (beta chain) originates from a study of blood T cell repertoires in COVID-19 (dated by TCRdb to the early 2020s). Regarding the research as a whole: Samples covering the acute and convalescent phases of COVID-19 were provided by collaborators in the United States, Italy and Spain. The material from the prospective study consisted of cDNA or gDNA derived from T cells, B-cell-depleted T cells, or PBMCs. Deeply sampled blood TCRbeta repertoires from subjects exposed to, actively infected with, or recovered from COVID-19 were included in the dataset. The repertoires were released in a freely available public database intended as a resource for research on the immune response to SARS-CoV-2. Samples came from the ongoing ImmuneRACE study (first 160 participants) plus 1,254 subjects from 6 global collaborators. Sample metadata almost always included a de-identified subject ID, COVID-19 status, age in years and sex. HLA class I and class II types, where available, came from metadata supplied by the sample provider rather than from assay-based typing.

The immunoSEQ Assay, a bias-controlled multiplex PCR, was used to amplify TCRbeta CDR3 regions from genomic DNA. The study's processing was this. Nucleated cell counts per sample were estimated from amplification of reference gene primers within the assay. To quantify the absolute abundance of each unique TCRbeta CDR3 rearrangement, sequence reads were collapsed and filtered. For each sample, productive Simpson clonality was calculated as the square root of Simpson's diversity index over productive rearrangements. Sourced from immuneACCESS, this table was stored by TCRdb with only in-frame sequences that have V and J called. A share of the clones is absent; for the studies checked, an unresolved V gene accounts for under half, and the remainder has no known explanation. V and J calls and clone size are copied from that table; D and trimming were computed from the DNA. Within this sample are some 360,000 clones, with approximately 89% of them counted one time only. The ten largest account for under 3% of the sample.

General conclusions and limits of the study: How much clinical and demographic metadata was included differed by source and by participant, and the metadata was provided uncurated.

In Seattle, one collaborating source enrolled patients while the infection was active and tracked those patients longitudinally over the course of disease. Each collaborating institution followed its own protocols to collect whole blood in K2EDTA tubes. For TCRbeta analysis, collaborators shipped samples in one of three forms: frozen whole blood, isolated PBMCs, or DNA extracted from either of those sample types. The CDR3 starts with the cysteine, ends with the phenylalanine, and has 15 residues. Of the read, only the CDR3 DNA is kept; its 45 bases are in frame from base 1. Trimming removed 1 base from V and 3 bases from J, leaving 13 bases between the germline ends. Looking up the germline V gene yields CDR1 MGHRA and CDR2 YSYEKL. A remark on this clone: The antigen this receptor binds is unknown. Base qualities are not at hand, and no much larger clone is one base apart.

Material: peripheral blood. This receptor was taken from a woman aged 55-69 years with COVID-19, enrolled during active disease. The V and J genes are TRBV4-1 and TRBJ2-7; the D gene is unclear. The nucleotide sequence reads TGCGCCAGCAGCCAAGTTGGAGTAAACGACTACGAGCAGTACTTC. This codes for CASSQVGVNDYEQYF.